The next 15 T cell receptor beta chains were all read from a single sample in a study of blood T cell repertoires in COVID-19. Produced via immunoSEQ multiplex PCR; TCRdb's table is partial and in-frame only. The sample has 140,000 or so clones; around 83% are singletons. The sequenced sample consisted of peripheral blood. The receptors derive from an elderly woman with acute or convalescent COVID-19.

The rearrangement joins TRBV10-3 to TRBJ2-7, with D possibly matching TRBD2 (5 bases). The CDR3 runs 12 residues. V lost 5 bases to trimming and J lost 7 bases, with 12 bases between them. Germline V gives CDR1 ENHRY, CDR2 SYGVKD. CDR3 DNA sequence: TGTGCCATCAGTATCGGACTTCGGGAGCAGTACTTC. This gives the protein CAISIGLREQYF.

For this clone: At one of its ends the junction is not consistent with the germline gene, which may arise from a read error. The chain employs TRBV30 and TRBJ1-5; 9 nucleotides line up with TRBD1. Germline assignment: CDR1 GTSNPN and CDR2 SVGIG (reference sequence). The CDR3 runs to 15 residues. The CDR3 protein is CAWCPGTGTNQSQHF. CDR3 bases: TGTGCCTGGTGTCCCGGGACAGGGACCAATCAGTCCCAGCATTTT. The full variable domain, its missing parts supplied by reference TRBV30 and TRBJ1-5, is SQTIHQWPATLVQPVGSPLSLECTVEGTSNPNLYWYRQAAGRGLQLLFYSVGIGQISSEVPQNLSASRPQDRQFILSSKKLLLSDSGFYLCAWCPGTGTNQSQHFGDGTRLSIL.

This sequence joins TRBV12-3 or TRBV12-4 and TRBJ2-3; D not resolved. This CDR3 comprises 13 residues. The V end lost 2 bases, the J end lost 5 bases, and 8 bases lay between the germline ends. The CDR3 spells CASSLTKLDTQYF. The CDR3 DNA reads TGTGCCAGCAGTTTAACTAAGCTAGATACGCAGTATTTT.

This chain connects TRBV29-1 to TRBJ2-1; D is possibly TRBD2 (6 bases). The germline V and J ends were trimmed by 7 bases and 0 bases, with 10 bases remaining between them. The CDR3 is made up of 13 amino acids. Looked up from germline, CDR1 is SQVTM and CDR2 is ANQGSEA. CDR3 protein: CSGGGVSYNEQFF. CDR3 nucleotide sequence: TGCAGCGGCGGCGGGGTCTCCTACAATGAGCAGTTCTTC.

V gene TRBV9 combines with J gene TRBJ2-7; TRBD2 matches at 7 bases. The trim removed 5 bases at V and 0 bases at J, leaving 8 bases unmatched. This CDR3 region has 15 residues. Germline CDR1 SGDLS, CDR2 YYNGEE. This CDR3 reads CASSREAIISYEQYF. CDR3 nucleotide sequence: TGTGCCAGCAGTCGGGAGGCGATAATCTCCTACGAGCAGTACTTC.

V and J are TRBV7-2 and TRBJ1-2; D is unclear. Trimming took off 4 bases at V and 1 base at J, with 13 bases between the two ends. The CDR3 totals 15 residues. In germline, CDR1 is SGHTA, CDR2 FQGNSA. The CDR3 DNA reads as TGTGCCAGCAGCTCTACGGGGAGCGATAACTATGGCTACACCTTC. This codes for CASSSTGSDNYGYTF.

The chain links TRBV12-3 or TRBV12-4 to TRBJ2-1, with D perhaps TRBD1 (6 bases). V was clipped by 6 bases and J by 3 bases, with 9 bases between them. CDR3 size: 13 residues. The CDR3 loop is CASRTDSYNEQFF. CDR3 sequence (DNA): TGTGCCAGCAGAACGGACAGCTACAATGAGCAGTTCTTC.

Written as DNA, the CDR3 is TGTGCCAGCAGCCAGAGGTTTTCTAGCGGGGGAAGAGATACGCAGTATTTT. This codes for CASSQRFSSGGRDTQYF. The J gene is TRBJ2-3, the V gene TRBV4-2; 10 bases are a match to TRBD2. V lost 3 bases, J lost 5 bases, and 11 bases stayed unmatched. Looked up from germline, CDR1 is LGHNA and CDR2 is YNFKEQ. CDR3 size: 17 residues.

CDR3 region: CAISESIMRDNSPLHF. The CDR3 coding sequence is TGTGCCATCAGTGAGTCGATAATGCGGGATAATTCACCCCTCCACTTT. The chain has TRBV10-3 and TRBJ1-6; D not resolved. There are 16 residues in the CDR3. V was pared by 0 bases and J by 5 bases, with 11 bases between. Germline CDR1 is ENHRY and CDR2 is SYGVKD.

This clone turned up a few times. This chain uses TRBV9 with TRBJ1-4; no firm D call. Germline CDR1 SGDLS, CDR2 YYNGEE. CDR3 length: 12 amino acids. With 0 bases removed from V and 15 bases from J, the gap between germline ends came to 12 bases. CDR3: CASSVDAGRLFF. For the CDR3, the DNA is TGTGCCAGCAGCGTAGATGCGGGGAGGTTGTTTTTT.

This clone was counted only a few times. The chain carries TRBV27 and TRBJ1-4; TRBD1 is a possible D gene (6 bases). The V and J ends lost 5 bases and 4 bases respectively, with 23 bases between them. Germline values: CDR1 MNHEY, CDR2 SMNVEV (reference sequence). This CDR3 comprises 18 residues. The CDR3 DNA reads as TGTGCCAGCAGTCCCTTCGTTAGGCTAAAAGGGGGTAATGAAAAACTGTTTTTT. This gives the protein CASSPFVRLKGGNEKLFF.

This sequence joins TRBV2 and TRBJ2-5; 7 bases line up with TRBD2. The CDR3 is 17 residues long. The V gene's germline CDR1 is SNHLY and CDR2 FYNNEI. Trimming cost V 2 bases and J 3 bases; bases outside gene matches: 12. For the CDR3, the DNA is TGTGCCAGCAGTGAATCGACGGGTTTGGGGGGGGAAGAGACCCAGTACTTC. Translated, it gives CASSESTGLGGEETQYF. Drawing the rest from reference TRBV2 and TRBJ2-5, the complete variable domain is EPEVTQTPSHQVTQMGQEVILRCVPISNHLYFYWYRQILGQKVEFLVSFYNNEISEKSEIFDDQFSVERPDGSNFTLKIRSTKLEDSAMYFCASSESTGLGGEETQYFGPGTRLLVL.

V gene TRBV18 combines with J gene TRBJ2-1, with D perhaps matching TRBD1 (6 bases). Germline V gene data show CDR1 as KGHSH and CDR2 as LQKENI. CDR3 length equals 12 residues. The ends were cut back, 6 bases at V and 6 bases at J, with 9 bases in the middle. The CDR3 DNA reads TGTGCCAGCTCCCCGGACAGCAATGAGCAGTTCTTC. It translates to CASSPDSNEQFF.

This clone is a singleton in its sample. The chain links TRBV5-1 to TRBJ2-1; D is unclear. CDR3 size: 12 residues. V dropped 1 base and J dropped 7 bases, with 6 bases sitting between them. The V gene's germline CDR1 is SGHRS and CDR2 YFSETQ. The CDR3 DNA follows: TGCGCCAGCAGCTTGCTGCAGAATGAGCAGTTCTTC. Translating gives CASSLLQNEQFF.

V gene TRBV6-4 combines with J gene TRBJ2-3; TRBD2 aligns across 7 bases. J gave up 1 base and V 6 bases, and 4 bases lay outside the gene matches. This CDR3 is 14 amino acids long. The V gene's germline CDR1 is MRHNA and CDR2 SNTAGT. CDR3 residues: CASRNRGGTDTQYF. Written as DNA, the CDR3 is TGTGCCAGCAGAAACCGGGGGGGCACAGATACGCAGTATTTT.